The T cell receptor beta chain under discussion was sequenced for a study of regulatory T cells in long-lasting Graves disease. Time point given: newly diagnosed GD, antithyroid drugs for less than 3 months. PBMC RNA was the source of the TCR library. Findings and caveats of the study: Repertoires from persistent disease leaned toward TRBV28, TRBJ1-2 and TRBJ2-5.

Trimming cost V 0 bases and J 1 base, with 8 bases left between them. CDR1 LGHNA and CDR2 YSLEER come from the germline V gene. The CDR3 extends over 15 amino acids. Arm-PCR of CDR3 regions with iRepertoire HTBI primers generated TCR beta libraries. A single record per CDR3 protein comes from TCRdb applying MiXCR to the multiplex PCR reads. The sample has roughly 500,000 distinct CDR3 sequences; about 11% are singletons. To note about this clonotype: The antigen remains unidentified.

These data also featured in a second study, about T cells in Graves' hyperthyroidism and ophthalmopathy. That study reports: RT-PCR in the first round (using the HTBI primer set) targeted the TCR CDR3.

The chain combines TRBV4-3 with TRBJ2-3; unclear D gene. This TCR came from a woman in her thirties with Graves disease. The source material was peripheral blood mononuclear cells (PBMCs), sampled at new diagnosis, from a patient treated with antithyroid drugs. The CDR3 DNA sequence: TGCGCCAGCAGCCAAGATCTTAGTGGCACAGATACGCAGTATTTT. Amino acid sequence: CASSQDLSGTDTQYF.